Listed below are T cell receptor beta chains from one sample, sequenced in a study of OX40 agonist ivuxolimab in advanced cancers. Assay used: immunoSEQ multiplex PCR; TCRdb lists only in-frame clones, some missing. The sample lists more than 60,000 clones; 80% to 90% were seen once. The material sequenced was CD4+ or CD8+ T cells sorted from blood, taken in a trial of the OX40 agonist ivuxolimab. These receptors were obtained from an adult with an advanced solid tumor such as melanoma, head and neck, liver or kidney cancer. CDR3s include the opening cysteine and the closing phenylalanine or tryptophan. Each record gives: J gene, V gene, clone size, D gene, CDR3 DNA, CDR3 protein. A D gene is named only where the DNA matches it firmly. Clone size is given for some rows only: seen once, a few or many times, or a class if the clone is expanded.

j_call: TRBJ1-3
v_call: TRBV11-3
clone_size: .
d_call: .
cdr3_nt: TGTGCCAGCAGCTCCCAGGACAGCGGAAACACCATATATTTT
cdr3_aa: CASSSQDSGNTIYF

j_call: TRBJ1-1
v_call: TRBV2
clone_size: .
d_call: .
cdr3_nt: TGTGCCAGCAGTGAGCAGGGAACCTATGAAGCTTTCTTT
cdr3_aa: CASSEQGTYEAFF

j_call: TRBJ1-4
v_call: TRBV28
clone_size: .
d_call: TRBD1
cdr3_nt: TGTGCCACCTACCCCGGGACAGCTAATGAAAAACTGTTTTTT
cdr3_aa: CATYPGTANEKLFF

j_call: TRBJ2-1
v_call: TRBV6-1
clone_size: .
d_call: TRBD1
cdr3_nt: TGTGCCAGCAGGCGGGGACAGGGAGATGAGCAGTTCTTC
cdr3_aa: CASRRGQGDEQFF

j_call: TRBJ2-7
v_call: TRBV5-6
clone_size: .
d_call: TRBD1
cdr3_nt: TGTGCCAGCAGCTCTCCTAGAATAGGACAGGGGTACGAGCAGTACTTC
cdr3_aa: CASSSPRIGQGYEQYF

j_call: TRBJ2-2
v_call: TRBV9
clone_size: .
d_call: TRBD2
cdr3_nt: TGTGCCAGCAGCCCGGGACTAGCGGAACCTACCGGGGAGCTGTTTTTT
cdr3_aa: CASSPGLAEPTGELFF

j_call: TRBJ2-7
v_call: TRBV5-1
clone_size: .
d_call: TRBD1
cdr3_nt: TGCGCCAGCAGCTTGGTACAGGGGAATTCCTACGAGCAGTACTTC
cdr3_aa: CASSLVQGNSYEQYF

j_call: TRBJ2-1
v_call: TRBV11-3
clone_size: .
d_call: TRBD2
cdr3_nt: TGTGCCAGCAGCTCGACGGGACTATCCTTGAGCTCCTACAATGAGCAGTTCTTC
cdr3_aa: CASSSTGLSLSSYNEQFF

j_call: TRBJ2-2
v_call: TRBV6-1
clone_size: once
d_call: TRBD2
cdr3_nt: TGTGCCAGCAGTGAACGGCTAGCGGGAGTCGGGGAGCTGTTTTTT
cdr3_aa: CASSERLAGVGELFF

j_call: TRBJ2-1
v_call: TRBV9
clone_size: once
d_call: TRBD2
cdr3_nt: TGTGCCAGCAGCCGGGGCGGGAGGGATTCCAATGAGCAGTTCTTC
cdr3_aa: CASSRGGRDSNEQFF

j_call: TRBJ2-7
v_call: TRBV27
clone_size: .
d_call: TRBD1
cdr3_nt: TGTGCCAGCAGGACGTCCGGGACAGGGGTCCGCGAGCAGTACTTC
cdr3_aa: CASRTSGTGVREQYF

j_call: TRBJ1-2
v_call: TRBV19
clone_size: .
d_call: TRBD1
cdr3_nt: TGTGCCAGTAGTACCCGACAGGGATCCTCTAACTATGGCTACACCTTC
cdr3_aa: CASSTRQGSSNYGYTF

j_call: TRBJ2-5
v_call: TRBV5-1
clone_size: .
d_call: .
cdr3_nt: TGCGCCAGCGGGAACCAAGAGACCCAGTACTTC
cdr3_aa: CASGNQETQYF

j_call: TRBJ2-7
v_call: TRBV19
clone_size: few
d_call: .
cdr3_nt: TGTGCCAGTAGTATAGCCACCGGGACGGACTACGAGCAGTACTTC
cdr3_aa: CASSIATGTDYEQYF

j_call: TRBJ1-1
v_call: TRBV2
clone_size: .
d_call: .
cdr3_nt: TGTGCCAGCAGAACAGGACATGGGAGCACTGAAGCTTTCTTT
cdr3_aa: CASRTGHGSTEAFF

j_call: TRBJ2-3
v_call: TRBV7-3
clone_size: once
d_call: .
cdr3_nt: TGTGCCAGCAGCTTAACCAGACAGGGAGGAAATACGCAGTATTTT
cdr3_aa: CASSLTRQGGNTQYF

j_call: TRBJ2-1
v_call: TRBV5-4
clone_size: .
d_call: .
cdr3_nt: TGTGCCAGCAGCCAATTTTTAGCGGCCCTCACTTACAATGAGCAGTTCTTC
cdr3_aa: CASSQFLAALTYNEQFF

j_call: TRBJ2-7
v_call: TRBV6-5
clone_size: .
d_call: .
cdr3_nt: TGTGCCAGCAGTCCGTCACTGAACTACCGCTACGAGCAGTACTTC
cdr3_aa: CASSPSLNYRYEQYF

j_call: TRBJ1-1
v_call: TRBV5-6
clone_size: .
d_call: .
cdr3_nt: TGTGCCAGCAGTCCGGGGAACACTGAAGCTTTCTTT
cdr3_aa: CASSPGNTEAFF

j_call: TRBJ1-2
v_call: TRBV5-3
clone_size: .
d_call: .
cdr3_nt: TGTGCCAGAAGCTTGGTACAGTCCAGGAGGAACTATGGCTACACCTTC
cdr3_aa: CARSLVQSRRNYGYTF

j_call: TRBJ2-7
v_call: TRBV18
clone_size: once
d_call: TRBD2
cdr3_nt: TGTGCCAGCTCACCACAGCCGGGACTAGAGGACGAGCAGTACTTC
cdr3_aa: CASSPQPGLEDEQYF

j_call: TRBJ2-1
v_call: TRBV6-6
clone_size: .
d_call: TRBD2
cdr3_nt: TGTGCCAGCAGTTCCCGGGAGGCGGGAGGGCCTACTGAGCAGTTCTTC
cdr3_aa: CASSSREAGGPTEQFF

j_call: TRBJ2-1
v_call: TRBV5-1
clone_size: .
d_call: .
cdr3_nt: TGCGCCAGCAGCCACCGGGACGGGGCCTCCTACAATGAGCAGTTCTTC
cdr3_aa: CASSHRDGASYNEQFF

j_call: TRBJ1-1
v_call: TRBV5-1
clone_size: .
d_call: .
cdr3_nt: TGCGCCAGCAGCTTGGCCGGAGGGAGTGAAGCTTTCTTT
cdr3_aa: CASSLAGGSEAFF

j_call: TRBJ2-5
v_call: TRBV5-1
clone_size: once
d_call: .
cdr3_nt: TGCGCCAGCAGCTTCCAGGGAATAGAAGAGACCCAGTACTTC
cdr3_aa: CASSFQGIEETQYF

j_call: TRBJ2-7
v_call: TRBV6-5
clone_size: .
d_call: .
cdr3_nt: TGTGCCAGCAGTCCCCGTGGTCACGAGCAGTACTTC
cdr3_aa: CASSPRGHEQYF

j_call: TRBJ2-7
v_call: TRBV11-3
clone_size: .
d_call: TRBD1
cdr3_nt: TGTGCCAGCAGCCCGCAGGGGGTCCACGAGCAGTACTTC
cdr3_aa: CASSPQGVHEQYF

j_call: TRBJ1-1
v_call: TRBV11-1
clone_size: .
d_call: .
cdr3_nt: TGTGCCAGCAGCCCGATCGCTGAGGCAGAGTTAGCTTTCTTT
cdr3_aa: CASSPIAEAELAFF

j_call: TRBJ2-6
v_call: TRBV19
clone_size: .
d_call: TRBD1
cdr3_nt: TGTGCCAGTATGCGGGACAGGGCCGGGGCCAACGTCCTGACTTTC
cdr3_aa: CASMRDRAGANVLTF

j_call: TRBJ1-2
v_call: TRBV19
clone_size: .
d_call: .
cdr3_nt: TGTGCCAGTAGTATTGATACAGGAACTAACTATGGCTACACCTTC
cdr3_aa: CASSIDTGTNYGYTF

j_call: TRBJ2-1
v_call: TRBV4-1
clone_size: .
d_call: .
cdr3_nt: TGCGCCAGCAGCCACCCACGAGGTGAGCAGTTCTTC
cdr3_aa: CASSHPRGEQFF

j_call: TRBJ2-5
v_call: TRBV20-1
clone_size: .
d_call: .
cdr3_nt: TGCAGTGCTAAGGGCGTAGAGACCCAGTACTTC
cdr3_aa: CSAKGVETQYF

j_call: TRBJ1-5
v_call: TRBV27
clone_size: .
d_call: .
cdr3_nt: TGTGCCAGCAGGGCGTCGGGCAATCAGCCCCAGCATTTT
cdr3_aa: CASRASGNQPQHF

j_call: TRBJ2-3
v_call: TRBV10-3
clone_size: .
d_call: .
cdr3_nt: TGTGCCATCAGTGGGTCTAGCGGCACAGATACGCAGTATTTT
cdr3_aa: CAISGSSGTDTQYF

j_call: TRBJ2-7
v_call: TRBV4-1
clone_size: .
d_call: .
cdr3_nt: TGCGCCAGCAGCCAAGATCTGGCGGATAGCTCCTACGAGCAGTACTTC
cdr3_aa: CASSQDLADSSYEQYF

j_call: TRBJ2-1
v_call: TRBV7-2
clone_size: .
d_call: TRBD2
cdr3_nt: TGTGCCAGCAGCCCGAGAGCTAGCGGGAAGAACAATGAGCAGTTCTTC
cdr3_aa: CASSPRASGKNNEQFF

j_call: TRBJ1-1
v_call: TRBV18
clone_size: .
d_call: TRBD1
cdr3_nt: TGTGCCAGCTCACAGGGGGCAGACACTGAAGCTTTCTTT
cdr3_aa: CASSQGADTEAFF

j_call: TRBJ1-1
v_call: TRBV19
clone_size: once
d_call: .
cdr3_nt: TGTGCCAGTAGTGAGTTGACGGTAGTGAACACTGAAGCTTTCTTT
cdr3_aa: CASSELTVVNTEAFF

j_call: TRBJ1-1
v_call: TRBV9
clone_size: .
d_call: .
cdr3_nt: TGTGCCAGCGCTTCAGGGAACTCTGAAGCTTTCTTT
cdr3_aa: CASASGNSEAFF

j_call: TRBJ2-5
v_call: TRBV7-8
clone_size: once
d_call: TRBD2
cdr3_nt: TGTGCCAGCAGCTTAGCTTCCCTCGCTAGCGGGAGCGGGAAGACCCAGTACTTC
cdr3_aa: CASSLASLASGSGKTQYF

j_call: TRBJ2-1
v_call: TRBV20-1
clone_size: .
d_call: .
cdr3_nt: TGCAGCCTCCTGGGTGGGAATGAGCAGTTCTTC
cdr3_aa: CSLLGGNEQFF

j_call: TRBJ1-4
v_call: TRBV28
clone_size: .
d_call: .
cdr3_nt: TGTGCCAGCAGTTTACGACCCGGACATGAAAAACTGTTTTTT
cdr3_aa: CASSLRPGHEKLFF

j_call: TRBJ1-5
v_call: TRBV19
clone_size: .
d_call: .
cdr3_nt: TGTGCCAGTAGCCCCTATCAGGGTCAGCCCCAGCATTTT
cdr3_aa: CASSPYQGQPQHF

j_call: TRBJ2-7
v_call: TRBV18
clone_size: .
d_call: TRBD2
cdr3_nt: TGTGCCAGCAGTGCGCGGGAGGGGAGCGACGAGCAGTACTTC
cdr3_aa: CASSAREGSDEQYF

j_call: TRBJ1-2
v_call: TRBV10-3
clone_size: .
d_call: TRBD1
cdr3_nt: TGTGCCATCAGTGAGGACAGGGGGTACTATGGCTACACCTTC
cdr3_aa: CAISEDRGYYGYTF

j_call: TRBJ1-3
v_call: TRBV5-1
clone_size: .
d_call: TRBD1
cdr3_nt: TGCGCCAGCAGCCAGACAGGGACTGGAAACACCATATATTTT
cdr3_aa: CASSQTGTGNTIYF

j_call: TRBJ2-7
v_call: TRBV6-5
clone_size: .
d_call: .
cdr3_nt: TGTGCCAGCAGTGAAGGTCCGTTCTACGAGCAGTACTTC
cdr3_aa: CASSEGPFYEQYF

j_call: TRBJ2-5
v_call: TRBV11-2
clone_size: .
d_call: .
cdr3_nt: TGTGCCAGCAGCTTCGTAATGCCCGCGTGGGGGGCACAGGGAGAGACCCAGTACTTC
cdr3_aa: CASSFVMPAWGAQGETQYF

j_call: TRBJ1-2
v_call: TRBV7-8
clone_size: .
d_call: .
cdr3_nt: TGTGCCAGCAGCTTAGCTACAGGGAACTATGGCTACACCTTC
cdr3_aa: CASSLATGNYGYTF

j_call: TRBJ2-2
v_call: TRBV5-1
clone_size: .
d_call: TRBD2
cdr3_nt: TGCGCCAGCAGCGCCTTGGGACTAGCGGGAGCCGGGGAGCTGTTTTTT
cdr3_aa: CASSALGLAGAGELFF

j_call: TRBJ2-7
v_call: TRBV2
clone_size: .
d_call: .
cdr3_nt: TGTGCCAGCAGTGATGGGCCAAGTGCGACCTACGAGCAGTACTTC
cdr3_aa: CASSDGPSATYEQYF

j_call: TRBJ2-3
v_call: TRBV6-1
clone_size: few
d_call: .
cdr3_nt: TGTGCCAGCAGTGAAGGCAGGGCGAGCACAGATACGCAGTATTTT
cdr3_aa: CASSEGRASTDTQYF